Below, 6 T cell receptor beta chains from the same sample are listed, as sequenced in a study of blood T cell repertoires in COVID-19. Measured with immunoSEQ multiplex PCR; TCRdb has only the in-frame clones, and not every one. Of around 400,000 clones in the sample, around 87% were seen once. Sequences were obtained from peripheral blood. These receptor sequences come from a woman in her twenties or thirties with COVID-19, enrolled during active disease.

The V and J genes are TRBV6-4 and TRBJ1-6, with 9 bases that match TRBD1. Germline V gene sequence: CDR1 MRHNA, CDR2 SNTAGT. V lost 5 bases and J lost 7; bases outside the gene matches: 3. The CDR3 consists of 14 residues. The CDR3, as DNA: TGTGCCAGCAGTTCCGGGACAGGGAATTCACCCCTCCACTTT. Its translation: CASSSGTGNSPLHF.

The rearrangement joins TRBV6-6 to TRBJ2-2, with 9 bases fitting TRBD2. The length of the CDR3 is 18 residues. V dropped 5 bases and J dropped 6; count of bases not matched to a gene: 16. CDR1 is MNHNY and CDR2 is SVGAGI in the germline V gene (reference sequence). CDR3 residues: CASSPLAGAAVRAGELFF. The CDR3 nucleotides are TGTGCCAGCAGTCCTTTAGCGGGAGCCGCCGTCCGAGCCGGGGAGCTGTTTTTT.

The chain employs TRBV30 and TRBJ2-3; 8 bases are a match to TRBD2. This CDR3 is built from 13 residues. Trimming at V came to 4 bases and at J to 4 bases, leaving 4 bases not matched to a gene. Germline loops: CDR1 GTSNPN, CDR2 SVGIG (reference sequence). The CDR3 nucleotides read TGTGCCTGGACGACTAGCGCCGCAGATACGCAGTATTTT. This gives the protein CAWTTSAADTQYF. The variable domain in full, with the rest retrieved from reference TRBV30 and TRBJ2-3, is SQTIHQWPATLVQPVGSPLSLECTVEGTSNPNLYWYRQAAGRGLQLLFYSVGIGQISSEVPQNLSASRPQDRQFILSSKKLLLSDSGFYLCAWTTSAADTQYFGPGTRLTVL.

The V call is TRBV19, the J call TRBJ2-4, with 8 bases matching TRBD1. With V trimmed by 2 bases and J by 7 bases, 7 bases remained unmatched. The CDR3 covers 15 residues. Germline CDR1 reads LNHDA; CDR2 reads SQIVND (reference sequence). The CDR3, as DNA: TGTGCCAGTAGTATACCGAGGACAGGGAGGAACATTCAGTACTTC. It yields the protein CASSIPRTGRNIQYF.

This chain links TRBV5-1 with TRBJ2-7; 7 nucleotides match TRBD1. V lost 4 bases and J lost 3; bases outside the gene matches: 10. The CDR3 has 15 amino acids. Germline CDR1 reads SGHRS; CDR2 reads YFSETQ. The CDR3 DNA reads TGCGCCAGCAGCCCGAAGACAGGGTCTATCTACGAGCAGTACTTC. This encodes CASSPKTGSIYEQYF.

The rearrangement uses TRBV4-2 and TRBJ2-4; 8 bases map to TRBD2. The CDR3 sequence is 12 residues long. The V and J ends lost 4 bases and 15 bases, in that order; junction bases with no gene match: 8. The V gene's germline CDR1 is LGHNA and CDR2 YNFKEQ. This CDR3 reads CASSPSGTRRYF. CDR3 DNA sequence: TGTGCCAGCAGCCCCTCCGGGACTAGGAGGTACTTC.